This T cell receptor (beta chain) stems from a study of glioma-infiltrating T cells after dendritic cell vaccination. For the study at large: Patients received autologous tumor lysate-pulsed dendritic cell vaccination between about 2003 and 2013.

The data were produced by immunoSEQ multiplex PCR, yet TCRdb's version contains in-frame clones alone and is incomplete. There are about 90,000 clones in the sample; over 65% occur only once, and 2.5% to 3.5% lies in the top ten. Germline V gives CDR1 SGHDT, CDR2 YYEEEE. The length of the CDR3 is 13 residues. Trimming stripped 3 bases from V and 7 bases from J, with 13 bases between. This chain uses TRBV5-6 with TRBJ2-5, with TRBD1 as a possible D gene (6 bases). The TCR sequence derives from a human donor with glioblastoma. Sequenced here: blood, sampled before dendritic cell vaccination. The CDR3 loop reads CASSSRGYGTQYF. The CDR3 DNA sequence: TGTGCCAGCAGCTCCAGGGGATATGGGACCCAGTACTTC.